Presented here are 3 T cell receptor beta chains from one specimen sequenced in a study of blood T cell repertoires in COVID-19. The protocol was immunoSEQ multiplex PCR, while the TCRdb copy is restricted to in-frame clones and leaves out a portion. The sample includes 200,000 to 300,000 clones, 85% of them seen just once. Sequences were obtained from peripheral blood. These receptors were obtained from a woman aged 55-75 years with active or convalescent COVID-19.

In DNA, the CDR3 is TGTGCCAGCAGCTTAGGGGTAGCAGTCGGCACAGATACGCAGTATTTT. This gives the protein CASSLGVAVGTDTQYF. The V and J genes are TRBV7-8 and TRBJ2-3, with unresolved D. CDR1 is SGHVS and CDR2 is FQNEAQ in the germline V gene. This CDR3 has 16 residues. Trimming took off 1 base at V and 1 base at J, with 12 bases between the two ends.

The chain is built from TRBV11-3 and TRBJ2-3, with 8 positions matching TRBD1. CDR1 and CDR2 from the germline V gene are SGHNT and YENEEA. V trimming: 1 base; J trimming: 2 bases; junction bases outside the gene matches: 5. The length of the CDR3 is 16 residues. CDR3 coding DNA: TGTGCCAGCAGCTTAGTTCTGACAGGGGTCACAGATACGCAGTATTTT. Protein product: CASSLVLTGVTDTQYF.

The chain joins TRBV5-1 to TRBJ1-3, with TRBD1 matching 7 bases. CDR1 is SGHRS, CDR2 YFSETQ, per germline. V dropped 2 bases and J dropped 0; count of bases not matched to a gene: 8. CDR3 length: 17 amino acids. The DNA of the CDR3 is TGCGCCAGCAGCTTCGCAGGGGGAGATTACTCTGGAAACACCATATATTTT. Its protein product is CASSFAGGDYSGNTIYF.